These T cell receptor beta chains were read from a single sample in a study of identical twins. TCRdb called the 5' RACE reads again in MiXCR, with one record for every CDR3 protein. Of approximately 600,000 distinct CDR3 sequences in the sample, around a tenth were seen once. Separately, the same data were catalogued under a study of yellow fever vaccine responses in identical twins.

Specimen: PBMCs. These receptors were taken from a woman aged 18-29 years in good health. Both conserved end residues are part of each CDR3.

cdr3_length: 15; v_call: TRBV7-9; j_call: TRBJ1-6; cdr3_aa: CASSPPTGGYSPLHF
cdr3_length: 14; v_call: TRBV7-2; j_call: TRBJ1-2; cdr3_aa: CASSSTGTGGGYTF
cdr3_length: 12; v_call: TRBV7-8; j_call: TRBJ1-6; cdr3_aa: CASSLGLSPLHF
cdr3_length: 14; v_call: TRBV7-8; j_call: TRBJ2-5; cdr3_aa: CASTILAQQETQYF
cdr3_length: 14; v_call: TRBV27; j_call: TRBJ1-5; cdr3_aa: CASSLRGRNQPQHF
cdr3_length: 16; v_call: TRBV7-9; j_call: TRBJ2-4; cdr3_aa: CASSPVGGISKNIQYF
cdr3_length: 17; v_call: TRBV20-1; j_call: TRBJ2-1; cdr3_aa: CSARDLTSGRIYNEQFF
cdr3_length: 15; v_call: TRBV3-1; j_call: TRBJ2-3; cdr3_aa: CASSQEARGKDTQYF
cdr3_length: 12; v_call: TRBV12-3/TRBV12-4; j_call: TRBJ2-2; cdr3_aa: CASGRAAGELFF
cdr3_length: 14; v_call: TRBV6-5; j_call: TRBJ2-2; cdr3_aa: CASSYSTYTGELFF
cdr3_length: 15; v_call: TRBV5-1; j_call: TRBJ2-1; cdr3_aa: CASSLEGAPYNEQFF
cdr3_length: 14; v_call: TRBV29-1; j_call: TRBJ2-1; cdr3_aa: CSVDPREMINEQFF
cdr3_length: 14; v_call: TRBV11-2; j_call: TRBJ2-1; cdr3_aa: CASSLVGREDEQFF
cdr3_length: 13; v_call: TRBV7-9; j_call: TRBJ2-1; cdr3_aa: CASRIEAGVEQFF
cdr3_length: 16; v_call: TRBV4-1; j_call: TRBJ1-1; cdr3_aa: CASSQVEGQGDTEAFF
cdr3_length: 12; v_call: TRBV28; j_call: TRBJ1-3; cdr3_aa: CASRQAGNTIYF
cdr3_length: 15; v_call: TRBV6-2/TRBV6-3; j_call: TRBJ1-5; cdr3_aa: CASSRTGEGNQPQHF
cdr3_length: 15; v_call: TRBV4-3; j_call: TRBJ2-7; cdr3_aa: CASSQESRSSYEQYF
cdr3_length: 17; v_call: TRBV27; j_call: TRBJ2-2; cdr3_aa: CASSTFVRDRVSGELFF
cdr3_length: 15; v_call: TRBV7-8; j_call: TRBJ1-2; cdr3_aa: CASSFLKQANYGYTF
cdr3_length: 13; v_call: TRBV20-1; j_call: TRBJ1-5; cdr3_aa: CSARQVYGQPQHF
cdr3_length: 15; v_call: TRBV5-1; j_call: TRBJ2-7; cdr3_aa: CASMKDWGGTYEQYF
cdr3_length: 13; v_call: TRBV12-3/TRBV12-4; j_call: TRBJ2-5; cdr3_aa: CASRWRFQETQYF
cdr3_length: 15; v_call: TRBV20-1; j_call: TRBJ2-7; cdr3_aa: CSAGPPSPSRDEQYF
cdr3_length: 15; v_call: TRBV5-1; j_call: TRBJ2-7; cdr3_aa: CASSAGLAGGGEQYF
cdr3_length: 14; v_call: TRBV7-2; j_call: TRBJ2-7; cdr3_aa: CASSLSKGSNEQYF
cdr3_length: 17; v_call: TRBV7-9; j_call: TRBJ2-4; cdr3_aa: CASSSPPGQGMRSIQYF
cdr3_length: 15; v_call: TRBV27; j_call: TRBJ2-3; cdr3_aa: CASSALRRGPDTQYF
cdr3_length: 16; v_call: TRBV5-1; j_call: TRBJ2-3; cdr3_aa: CASSLPGQASTDTQYF
cdr3_length: 15; v_call: TRBV7-2; j_call: TRBJ2-1; cdr3_aa: CATSGRPPGGNEQFF
cdr3_length: 14; v_call: TRBV10-3; j_call: TRBJ2-1; cdr3_aa: CAIRGQGSYNEQFF
cdr3_length: 16; v_call: TRBV5-1; j_call: TRBJ2-1; cdr3_aa: CASSLVAGSSYNEQFF
cdr3_length: 14; v_call: TRBV28; j_call: TRBJ2-7; cdr3_aa: CASSVQGITYEQYF
cdr3_length: 15; v_call: TRBV7-3; j_call: TRBJ1-1; cdr3_aa: CASSLSPGDGTEAFF
cdr3_length: 12; v_call: TRBV10-3; j_call: TRBJ2-5; cdr3_aa: CAISSQAETQYF
cdr3_length: 20; v_call: TRBV4-3; j_call: TRBJ2-1; cdr3_aa: CASSQEVGTSGKSSYNEQFF